A selection of T cell receptor beta chains follows, all from one sample in a study of T cells in Graves' hyperthyroidism and ophthalmopathy. TCRdb analysed the multiplex PCR reads with MiXCR anew, one entry per CDR3 protein. The table records around 500,000 distinct CDR3 sequences, 16% of them present only once. Sequenced input: blood. These receptors were taken from a young woman with Graves' ophthalmopathy. The CDR3 runs from the conserved cysteine through the conserved F or W. The D gene is left open where the match is weak. Rows may omit the clone size; those that give it use once, few, many or a size class.

d_call | j_call | clone_size | v_call | cdr3_nt | cdr3_aa
TRBD1 | TRBJ2-7 | . | TRBV19 | TGTGCCAGTACCCATTACGTGGGACAGGGCCTCTACGAGCAGTACTTC | CASTHYVGQGLYEQYF
. | TRBJ2-7 | many | TRBV20-1 | TGCAGTGCATCAGACGGCGAGCAGTACTTC | CSASDGEQYF
. | TRBJ2-1 | few | TRBV6-2/TRBV6-3 | TGTGCCAGCAGTTACGGACTCTACAATGAGCAGTTCTTC | CASSYGLYNEQFF
. | TRBJ2-7 | many | TRBV2 | TGTGCCAGCAGTAATACAGCCTACGAGCAGTACTTC | CASSNTAYEQYF
. | TRBJ2-7 | few | TRBV6-1 | TGTGCCAGCAGTACCGGGACAACTATATCCTACGAGCAGTACTTC | CASSTGTTISYEQYF
. | TRBJ2-7 | many | TRBV2 | TGTGCCAGCAGTGCGAACAGGGAGGTGAACGAGCAGTACTTC | CASSANREVNEQYF
. | TRBJ2-4 | many | TRBV5-1 | TGCGCCAGCAGCTTGGAGGCCTTAGCCAAAAACATTCAGTACTTC | CASSLEALAKNIQYF
. | TRBJ2-1 | . | TRBV28 | TGTGCCAGCAGCGACGGCATTAGCTCCTACAATGAGCAGTTCTTC | CASSDGISSYNEQFF
TRBD2 | TRBJ2-3 | many | TRBV6-1 | TGTGCCAGCAGTCGTAGCGGGAGAGCGGATACGCAGTATTTT | CASSRSGRADTQYF
. | TRBJ2-3 | many | TRBV5-1 | TGCGCCAGCAGCTTGTTGACAGACACAGATACGCAGTATTTT | CASSLLTDTDTQYF
. | TRBJ1-6 | . | TRBV15 | TGTGCCACCAGCAGAGATAGGTGGGGAGATTCACCCCTCCACTTT | CATSRDRWGDSPLHF
TRBD1 | TRBJ1-5 | . | TRBV5-1 | TGCGCCAGCAGCTTGGAAGTGGGACAGGGAGCGCCCCAGCATTTT | CASSLEVGQGAPQHF
. | TRBJ2-4 | many | TRBV7-2 | TGTGCCAGCAGCTTTATGGACTTAGCCAAAAACATTCAGTACTTC | CASSFMDLAKNIQYF
TRBD2 | TRBJ2-1 | many | TRBV20-1 | TGCAGTGCTCCACCGGGACTAGCGGGAGATGGCTCCTACAATGAGCAGTTCTTC | CSAPPGLAGDGSYNEQFF
TRBD1 | TRBJ1-2 | . | TRBV12-3/TRBV12-4 | TGTGCCAGCAGTGACAGGGAAATTTTCTACACCTTC | CASSDREIFYTF
TRBD2 | TRBJ2-1 | many | TRBV5-1 | TGCGCCAGCAGCCCAGTGGCTAGCGGCTACAATGAGCAGTTCTTC | CASSPVASGYNEQFF
. | TRBJ2-7 | . | TRBV4-2 | TGTGCCAGCAGCCAAGCGCAGTCCTACGAGCAGTACTTC | CASSQAQSYEQYF